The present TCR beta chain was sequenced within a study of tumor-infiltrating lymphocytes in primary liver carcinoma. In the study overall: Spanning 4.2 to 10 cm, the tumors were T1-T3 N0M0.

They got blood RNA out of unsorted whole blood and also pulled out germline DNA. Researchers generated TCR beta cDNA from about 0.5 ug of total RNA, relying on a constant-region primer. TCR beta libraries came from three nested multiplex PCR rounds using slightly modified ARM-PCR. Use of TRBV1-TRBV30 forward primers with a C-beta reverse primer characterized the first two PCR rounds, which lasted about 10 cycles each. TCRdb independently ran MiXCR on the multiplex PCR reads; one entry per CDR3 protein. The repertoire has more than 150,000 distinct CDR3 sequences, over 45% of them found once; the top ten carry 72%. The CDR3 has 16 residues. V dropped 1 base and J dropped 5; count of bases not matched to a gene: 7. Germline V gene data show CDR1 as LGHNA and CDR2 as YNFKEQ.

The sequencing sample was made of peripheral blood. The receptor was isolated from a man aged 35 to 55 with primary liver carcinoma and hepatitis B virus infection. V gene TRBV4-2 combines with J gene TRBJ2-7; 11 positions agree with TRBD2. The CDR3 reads CASSQVDSGRGDEQYF. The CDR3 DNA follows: TGTGCCAGCAGCCAAGTGGATAGCGGGAGGGGGGACGAGCAGTACTTC.